A single sample gave rise to the 7 T cell receptor beta chains below, sequenced in a study of T-cell memory formation after mild COVID-19. TCRdb analysed the 5' RACE reads with MiXCR anew, one entry per CDR3 protein. This repertoire shows over 70,000 distinct CDR3 sequences, about an eighth found once; its top ten account for about 25%. The sample was PBMCs or a T cell subset sorted from them (not recorded which). Every receptor here comes from an adult woman who had mild COVID-19 (a few samples of this study predate the infection). Cell type and time point are not known.

The chain uses TRBV29-1 and TRBJ1-2; TRBD1 matches at 11 bases. This CDR3 has 15 residues. Losses at the gene ends were 0 bases for V and 8 bases for J; bases not matched to a gene: 8. Germline values: CDR1 SQVTM, CDR2 ANQGSEA. CDR3 DNA: TGCAGCGTTGAAGAGTACGGGACAGGGGGTTACGGCTACACCTTC. Translation: CSVEEYGTGGYGYTF.

The chain employs TRBV20-1 and TRBJ2-5, with 11 bases fitting TRBD2. The CDR3 is 14 amino acids. From germline, CDR1 is DFQATT and CDR2 SNEGSKA (reference sequence). CDR3 DNA sequence: TGCAGCTCCTCGTCTAGCGGGAGGAGAGAGACCCAGTACTTC. This translates into CSSSSSGRRETQYF.

In its sample, this clonotype was seen a few times. The DNA of the CDR3 is TGCAGTGCTAGAGGGATGGAAACAACCTACGAGCAGTACTTC. Translating it yields CSARGMETTYEQYF. The V call is TRBV20-1, the J call TRBJ2-7; D is undetermined. From germline, CDR1 is DFQATT and CDR2 SNEGSKA (reference sequence). This CDR3 is built from 14 residues. V was shortened by 1 base and J by 2 bases, with 12 bases between the two germline ends.

This clonotype was seen a handful of times. This chain uses TRBV27 with TRBJ2-1, with D uncertain. Germline V lookup: CDR1 MNHEY, CDR2 SMNVEV (reference sequence). The CDR3 covers 12 residues. V was trimmed by 4 bases and J by 10 bases, leaving 11 bases between them. The CDR3 loop is CASSSPSREQFF. CDR3 nucleotides: TGTGCCAGCAGTTCCCCTAGTCGGGAGCAGTTCTTC.

This sequence joins TRBV5-1 and TRBJ2-5, with 11 bases identical to TRBD2. This CDR3 contains 18 residues. Germline loops: CDR1 SGHRS, CDR2 YFSETQ. With V trimmed by 3 bases and J by 2 bases, 12 bases remained unmatched. In DNA form, the CDR3 reads TGCGCCAGCAGCTCCCCTTTCTTTAGCGGGGGGGATCAAGAGACCCAGTACTTC. Translation gives CASSSPFFSGGDQETQYF.

V gene TRBV12-3 or TRBV12-4 combines with J gene TRBJ2-5, with TRBD1 identical over 7 bases. The CDR3 totals 15 residues. Trimming took 1 base from V and 7 from J; bases not matched to a gene: 9. In DNA form, the CDR3 reads TGTGCCAGCAGTTTAGGGACAGGTGGCTCCGGGACCCAGTACTTC. Protein product: CASSLGTGGSGTQYF.

The chain carries TRBV10-3 and TRBJ2-3, with D uncertain. CDR3 length: 15 residues. The V and J ends lost 4 bases and 4 bases respectively, with 15 bases between them. Germline assignment: CDR1 ENHRY and CDR2 SYGVKD. As DNA, the CDR3 is TGTGCCATCAGTGGTCCCGACGGGTTCGCAGATACGCAGTATTTT. This encodes CAISGPDGFADTQYF.